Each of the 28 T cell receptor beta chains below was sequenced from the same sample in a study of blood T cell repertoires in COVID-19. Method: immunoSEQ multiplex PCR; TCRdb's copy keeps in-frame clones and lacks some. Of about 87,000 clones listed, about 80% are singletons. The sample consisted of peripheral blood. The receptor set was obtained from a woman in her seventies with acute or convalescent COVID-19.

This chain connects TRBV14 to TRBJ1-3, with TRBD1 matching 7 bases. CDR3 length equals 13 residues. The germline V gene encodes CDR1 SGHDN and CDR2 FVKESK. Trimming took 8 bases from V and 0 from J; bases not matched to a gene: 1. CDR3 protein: CASRTGSGNTIYF. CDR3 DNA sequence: TGTGCCAGCCGGACAGGCTCTGGAAACACCATATATTTT.

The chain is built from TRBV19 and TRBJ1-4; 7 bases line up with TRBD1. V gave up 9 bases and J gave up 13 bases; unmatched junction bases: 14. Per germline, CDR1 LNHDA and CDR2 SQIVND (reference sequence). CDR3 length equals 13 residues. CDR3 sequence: CASQGDTPRGLFF. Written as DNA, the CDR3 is TGTGCCAGCCAGGGGGACACCCCACGGGGACTGTTTTTT. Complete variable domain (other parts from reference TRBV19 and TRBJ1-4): DGGITQSPKYLFRKEGQNVTLSCEQNLNHDAMYWYRQDPGQGLRLIYYSQIVNDFQKGDIAEGYSVSREKKESFPLTVTSAQKNPTAFYLCASQGDTPRGLFFGSGTQLSVL.

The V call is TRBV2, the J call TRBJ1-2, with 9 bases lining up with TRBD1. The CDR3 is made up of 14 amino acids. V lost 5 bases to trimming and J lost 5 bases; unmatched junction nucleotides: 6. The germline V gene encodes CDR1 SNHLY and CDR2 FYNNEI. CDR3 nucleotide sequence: TGTGCCAGCAGTAGGCAGGACAGGGGTTATGGCTACACCTTC. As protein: CASSRQDRGYGYTF.

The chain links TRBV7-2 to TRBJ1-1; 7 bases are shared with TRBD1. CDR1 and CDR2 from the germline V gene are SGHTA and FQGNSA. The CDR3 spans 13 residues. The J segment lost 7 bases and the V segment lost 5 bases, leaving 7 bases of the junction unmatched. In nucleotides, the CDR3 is TGTGCCAGCAGCATGGGACAGAACCATGAAGCTTTCTTT. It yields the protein CASSMGQNHEAFF.

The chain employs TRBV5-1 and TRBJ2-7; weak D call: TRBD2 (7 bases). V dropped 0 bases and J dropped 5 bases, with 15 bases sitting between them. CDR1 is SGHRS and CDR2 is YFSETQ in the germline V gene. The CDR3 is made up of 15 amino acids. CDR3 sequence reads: CASSLGGGDTHEQYF. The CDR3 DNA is TGCGCCAGCAGCTTGGGTGGGGGGGACACACACGAGCAGTACTTC. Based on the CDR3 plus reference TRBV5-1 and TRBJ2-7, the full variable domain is KAGVTQTPRYLIKTRGQQVTLSCSPISGHRSVSWYQQTPGQGLQFLFEYFSETQRNKGNFPGRFSGRQFSNSRSEMNVSTLELGDSALYLCASSLGGGDTHEQYFGPGTRLTVT.

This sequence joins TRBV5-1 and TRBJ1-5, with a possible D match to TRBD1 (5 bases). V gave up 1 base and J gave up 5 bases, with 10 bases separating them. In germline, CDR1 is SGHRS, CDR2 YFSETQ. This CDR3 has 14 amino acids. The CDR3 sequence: CASSLQGIDQPQHF. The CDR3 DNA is TGCGCCAGCAGCTTGCAGGGAATAGATCAGCCCCAGCATTTT.

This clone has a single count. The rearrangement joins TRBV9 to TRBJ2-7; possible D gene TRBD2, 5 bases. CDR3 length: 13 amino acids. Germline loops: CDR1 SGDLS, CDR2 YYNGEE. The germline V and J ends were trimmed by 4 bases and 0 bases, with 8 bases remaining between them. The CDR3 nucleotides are TGTGCCAGCAGCCACGGGGACTCCTACGAGCAGTACTTC. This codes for CASSHGDSYEQYF.

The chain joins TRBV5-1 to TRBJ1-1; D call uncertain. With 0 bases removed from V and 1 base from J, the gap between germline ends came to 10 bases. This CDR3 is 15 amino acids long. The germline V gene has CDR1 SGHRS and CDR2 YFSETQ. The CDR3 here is CASSLVDNQNTEAFF. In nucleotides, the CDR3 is TGCGCCAGCAGCTTGGTAGATAACCAGAACACTGAAGCTTTCTTT. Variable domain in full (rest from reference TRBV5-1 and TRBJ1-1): KAGVTQTPRYLIKTRGQQVTLSCSPISGHRSVSWYQQTPGQGLQFLFEYFSETQRNKGNFPGRFSGRQFSNSRSEMNVSTLELGDSALYLCASSLVDNQNTEAFFGQGTRLTVV.

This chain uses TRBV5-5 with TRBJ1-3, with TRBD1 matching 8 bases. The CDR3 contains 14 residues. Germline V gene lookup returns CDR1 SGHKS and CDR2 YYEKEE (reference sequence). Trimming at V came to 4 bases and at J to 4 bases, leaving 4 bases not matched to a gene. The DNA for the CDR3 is TGTGCCAGCAGCCCGACAGGGGCGGGAAACACCATATATTTT. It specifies CASSPTGAGNTIYF.

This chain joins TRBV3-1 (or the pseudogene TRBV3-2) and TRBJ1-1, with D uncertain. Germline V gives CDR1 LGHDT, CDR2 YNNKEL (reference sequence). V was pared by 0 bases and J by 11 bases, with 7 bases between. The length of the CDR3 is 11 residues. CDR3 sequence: CASSQEENAFF. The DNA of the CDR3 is TGTGCCAGCAGCCAAGAAGAGAACGCTTTCTTT.

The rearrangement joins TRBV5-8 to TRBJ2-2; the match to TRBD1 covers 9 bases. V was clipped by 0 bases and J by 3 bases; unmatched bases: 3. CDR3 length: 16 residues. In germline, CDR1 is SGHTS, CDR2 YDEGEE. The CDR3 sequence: CASSLVQGADTGELFF. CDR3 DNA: TGTGCCAGCAGCTTGGTACAGGGGGCTGACACCGGGGAGCTGTTTTTT.

The CDR3 region is CASSQGPTGTQYF. CDR3 coding DNA: TGTGCCAGCAGCCAAGGGCCCACAGGGACCCAGTACTTC. The chain couples TRBV3-1 (or the pseudogene TRBV3-2) to TRBJ2-5; a weak D match, TRBD1 (5 bases). Germline assignment: CDR1 LGHDT and CDR2 YNNKEL (reference sequence). Trimming cost V 1 base and J 7 bases, with 10 bases left between them. CDR3 size: 13 residues.

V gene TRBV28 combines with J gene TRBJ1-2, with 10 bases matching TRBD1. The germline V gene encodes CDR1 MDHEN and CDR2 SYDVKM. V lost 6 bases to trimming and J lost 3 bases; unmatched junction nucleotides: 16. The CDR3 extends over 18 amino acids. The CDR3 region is CASSSWGTGALGHYGYTF. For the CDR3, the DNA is TGTGCCAGCAGCTCCTGGGGGACAGGGGCGCTAGGGCACTATGGCTACACCTTC.

CDR3 region: CASRSGGNTDTQYF. CDR3 bases: TGTGCCAGCAGGAGCGGGGGGAACACAGATACGCAGTATTTT. This chain links TRBV6-5 with TRBJ2-3, with 9 positions matching TRBD2. V was pared by 6 bases and J by 2 bases, with 3 bases of the junction left unmatched. The CDR3 consists of 14 residues. Germline V gene sequence: CDR1 MNHEY, CDR2 SVGAGI.

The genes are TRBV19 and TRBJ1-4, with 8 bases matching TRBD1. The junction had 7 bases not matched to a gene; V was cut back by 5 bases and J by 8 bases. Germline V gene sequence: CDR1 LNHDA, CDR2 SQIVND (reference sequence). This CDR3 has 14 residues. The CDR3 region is CASSYQGQEEKLFF. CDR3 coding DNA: TGTGCCAGTAGTTACCAGGGACAGGAGGAAAAACTGTTTTTT. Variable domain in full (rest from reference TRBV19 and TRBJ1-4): DGGITQSPKYLFRKEGQNVTLSCEQNLNHDAMYWYRQDPGQGLRLIYYSQIVNDFQKGDIAEGYSVSREKKESFPLTVTSAQKNPTAFYLCASSYQGQEEKLFFGSGTQLSVL.

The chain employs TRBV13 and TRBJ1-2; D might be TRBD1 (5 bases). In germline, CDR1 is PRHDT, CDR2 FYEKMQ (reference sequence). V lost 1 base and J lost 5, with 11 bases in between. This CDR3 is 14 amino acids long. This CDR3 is CASSLAQGGYGYTF. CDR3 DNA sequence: TGTGCCAGCAGCTTAGCTCAGGGAGGTTATGGCTACACCTTC.

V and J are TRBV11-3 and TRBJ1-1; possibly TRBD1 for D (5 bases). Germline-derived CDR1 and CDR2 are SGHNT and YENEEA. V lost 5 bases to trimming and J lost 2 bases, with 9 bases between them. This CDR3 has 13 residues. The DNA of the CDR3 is TGTGCCAGCAGCCCAGACAGCAACACTGAAGCTTTCTTT. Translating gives CASSPDSNTEAFF.

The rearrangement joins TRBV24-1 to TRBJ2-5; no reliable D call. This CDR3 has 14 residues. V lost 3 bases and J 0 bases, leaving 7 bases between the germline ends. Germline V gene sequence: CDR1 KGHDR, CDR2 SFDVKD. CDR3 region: CATSDRLNQETQYF. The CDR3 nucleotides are TGTGCCACCAGTGATCGTCTAAACCAAGAGACCCAGTACTTC.

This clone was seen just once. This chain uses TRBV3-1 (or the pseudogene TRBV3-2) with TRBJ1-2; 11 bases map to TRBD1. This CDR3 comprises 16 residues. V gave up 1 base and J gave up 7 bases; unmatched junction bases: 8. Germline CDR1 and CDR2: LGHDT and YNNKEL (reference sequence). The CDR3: CASSQGGRTGGTGYTF. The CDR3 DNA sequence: TGTGCCAGCAGCCAAGGGGGTCGGACAGGGGGCACTGGCTACACCTTC.

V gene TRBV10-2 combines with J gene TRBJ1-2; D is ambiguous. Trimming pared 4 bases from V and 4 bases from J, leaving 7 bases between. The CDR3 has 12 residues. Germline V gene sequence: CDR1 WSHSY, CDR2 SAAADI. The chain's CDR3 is CASSGGGYGYTF. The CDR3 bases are TGCGCCAGCAGTGGTGGCGGCTATGGCTACACCTTC.

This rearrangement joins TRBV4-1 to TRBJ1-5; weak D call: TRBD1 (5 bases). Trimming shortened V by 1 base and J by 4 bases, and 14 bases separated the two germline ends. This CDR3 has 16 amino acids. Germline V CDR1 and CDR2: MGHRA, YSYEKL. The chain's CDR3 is CASSQVWQGGNQPQHF. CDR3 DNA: TGCGCCAGCAGCCAAGTGTGGCAGGGAGGAAATCAGCCCCAGCATTTT.

CDR3 amino acids: CASRPQGAGGELFF. DNA of the CDR3: TGTGCCAGCAGGCCCCAGGGGGCAGGCGGGGAGCTGTTTTTT. The chain employs TRBV6-5 and TRBJ2-2, with 8 bases matching TRBD1. Looked up from germline, CDR1 is MNHEY and CDR2 is SVGAGI. Trimming at V came to 6 bases and at J to 7 bases, leaving 7 bases not matched to a gene. CDR3 length: 14 residues.

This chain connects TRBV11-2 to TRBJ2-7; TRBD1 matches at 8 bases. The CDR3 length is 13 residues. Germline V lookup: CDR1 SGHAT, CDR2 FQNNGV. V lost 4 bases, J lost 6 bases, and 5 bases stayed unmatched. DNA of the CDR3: TGTGCCAGCAGCTCCGACAGGGGATTCGAGCAGTACTTC. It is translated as CASSSDRGFEQYF.

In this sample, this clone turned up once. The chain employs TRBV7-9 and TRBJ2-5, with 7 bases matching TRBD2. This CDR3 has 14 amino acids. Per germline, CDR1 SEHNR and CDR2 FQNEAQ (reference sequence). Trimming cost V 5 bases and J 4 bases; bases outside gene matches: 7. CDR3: CASSRVPGGETQYF. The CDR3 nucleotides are TGTGCCAGCAGCCGGGTTCCGGGAGGAGAGACCCAGTACTTC.

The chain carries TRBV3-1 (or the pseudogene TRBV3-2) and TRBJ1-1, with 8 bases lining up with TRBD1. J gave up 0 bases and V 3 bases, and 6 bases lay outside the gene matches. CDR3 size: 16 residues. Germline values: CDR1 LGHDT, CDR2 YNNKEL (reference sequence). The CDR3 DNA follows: TGTGCCAGCAGCCAGGGGACAGGAACATTGAACACTGAAGCTTTCTTT. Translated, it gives CASSQGTGTLNTEAFF.

This CDR3 is CASSPPGYDEAFF. As DNA, the CDR3 is TGTGCCAGCAGCCCCCCAGGGTACGATGAAGCTTTCTTT. The chain has TRBV3-1 (or the pseudogene TRBV3-2) and TRBJ1-1, with a possible D match to TRBD1 (5 bases). Germline CDR1 is LGHDT and CDR2 is YNNKEL (reference sequence). V lost 4 bases and J lost 7, with 13 bases in between. CDR3 length equals 13 residues.

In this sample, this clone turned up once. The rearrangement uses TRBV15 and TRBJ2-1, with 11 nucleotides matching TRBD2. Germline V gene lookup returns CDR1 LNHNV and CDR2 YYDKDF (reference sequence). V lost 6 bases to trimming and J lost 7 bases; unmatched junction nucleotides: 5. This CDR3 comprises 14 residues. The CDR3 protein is CATSRLAGINEQFF. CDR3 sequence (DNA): TGTGCCACCAGTCGACTAGCGGGGATAAATGAGCAGTTCTTC.

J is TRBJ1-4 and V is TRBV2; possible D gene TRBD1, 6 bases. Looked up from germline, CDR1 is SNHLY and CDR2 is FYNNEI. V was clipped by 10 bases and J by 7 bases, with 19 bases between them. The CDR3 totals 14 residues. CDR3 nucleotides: TGTGCCACTAGGGGGACCGGAGGTAGTGAAAAACTGTTTTTT. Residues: CATRGTGGSEKLFF.